These 14 T cell receptor beta chains were sequenced from one sample in a study of cytomegalovirus exposure and HLA in healthy donors. With 60 Vbeta and 13 Jbeta primers, the PCR was carried out. The protocol was immunoSEQ multiplex PCR, while the TCRdb copy is restricted to in-frame clones and leaves out a portion. Of tens of thousands of clones in the sample, 77% are singletons; the top ten hold about 3%. The sample consisted of PBMCs. The receptor set was obtained from a woman in her 40s in good health and CMV-seropositive.

This chain joins TRBV7-9 and TRBJ2-1, with 13 bases identical to TRBD2. Germline V lookup: CDR1 SEHNR, CDR2 FQNEAQ (reference sequence). Trimming at V came to 4 bases and at J to 10 bases, leaving 10 bases not matched to a gene. The CDR3 extends over 16 amino acids. CDR3 sequence reads: CASSYTSGGGSLEQFF. The CDR3, as DNA: TGTGCCAGCAGCTATACTAGCGGGGGGGGCTCCCTCGAGCAGTTCTTC.

The chain is built from TRBV19 and TRBJ2-2, with no clear D. This CDR3 has 13 residues. From germline, CDR1 is LNHDA and CDR2 SQIVND (reference sequence). Trimming pared 6 bases from V and 6 bases from J, leaving 11 bases between. The chain's CDR3 is CASSPVGAGELFF. CDR3 in DNA: TGTGCCAGTAGCCCTGTTGGAGCCGGGGAGCTGTTTTTT.

The chain carries TRBV7-8 and TRBJ2-5; D is perhaps TRBD2 (6 bases). The CDR3 length is 13 residues. V lost 5 bases to trimming and J lost 6 bases, with 13 bases between them. Germline CDR1 SGHVS, CDR2 FQNEAQ. The CDR3 DNA follows: TGTGCCAGCAGCGCTGGGACTCATCAGACCCAGTACTTC. This codes for CASSAGTHQTQYF.

The rearrangement joins TRBV5-1 to TRBJ2-1; maybe TRBD1 (5 bases). Germline values: CDR1 SGHRS, CDR2 YFSETQ. Trimming removed 0 bases from V and 0 bases from J, with 10 bases in between. This CDR3 is built from 16 residues. The CDR3 loop reads CASSLEGVSSYNEQFF. As DNA, the CDR3 is TGCGCCAGCAGCTTGGAAGGGGTGAGCTCCTACAATGAGCAGTTCTTC.

V and J are TRBV29-1 and TRBJ1-1; tentatively, D is TRBD1 (6 bases). The CDR3 runs to 13 residues. Germline V gives CDR1 SQVTM, CDR2 ANQGSEA. V lost 2 bases, J lost 3 bases, and 10 bases lay in between. The chain's CDR3 is CSVENGTYTEAFF. Written as DNA, the CDR3 is TGCAGCGTTGAAAATGGGACATACACTGAAGCTTTCTTT.

A single count supports this clone. The gene calls are TRBV19 and TRBJ1-5; 7 nucleotides agree with TRBD1. The V segment lost 7 bases and the J segment 7 bases; nucleotides outside the gene matches: 13. CDR3 size: 15 residues. Germline V gives CDR1 LNHDA, CDR2 SQIVND (reference sequence). The CDR3 DNA reads as TGTGCCAGTACTCCGACAGGGTTCGTGAGCCAGCCCCAGCATTTT. This codes for CASTPTGFVSQPQHF.

CDR3 region: CASRATGSSNQPQHF. DNA for the CDR3: TGTGCCAGCAGAGCCACCGGTTCGAGCAATCAGCCCCAGCATTTT. This chain joins TRBV6-5 and TRBJ1-5; D is unresolved. The V and J ends lost 6 bases and 1 base respectively, with 13 bases between them. The germline V gene has CDR1 MNHEY and CDR2 SVGAGI. The CDR3 contains 15 residues.

The chain combines TRBV9 with TRBJ2-1; TRBD1 matches 7 bases. Trimming cost V 0 bases and J 6 bases; bases outside gene matches: 6. The V gene's germline CDR1 is SGDLS and CDR2 YYNGEE. CDR3 length: 15 amino acids. This chain's CDR3 is CASSVGDSSTNEQFF. CDR3 DNA: TGTGCCAGCAGCGTAGGGGACAGTTCGACCAATGAGCAGTTCTTC.

V and J are TRBV18 and TRBJ1-1, with a tentative D call TRBD1 (6 bases). The V end was cut by 3 bases, the J end by 0 bases, with 8 bases between. CDR1 KGHSH and CDR2 LQKENI come from the germline V gene. The CDR3 has 14 amino acids. As DNA, the CDR3 is TGTGCCAGCTCACCGTACAGGGTGAACACTGAAGCTTTCTTT. It translates to CASSPYRVNTEAFF.

In this sample, this clone turned up a few times. J is TRBJ2-7 and V is TRBV19; TRBD1 matches at 9 bases. After removal of 8 bases from V and 2 bases from J, the junction contained 4 bases not matched to a gene. The CDR3 runs 13 residues. In germline, CDR1 is LNHDA, CDR2 SQIVND (reference sequence). The CDR3 is CASGTGIPYEQYF. The CDR3 bases are TGTGCCAGTGGGACAGGGATCCCCTACGAGCAGTACTTC.

This clone appeared a few times. The chain joins TRBV5-1 to TRBJ1-2, with a possible D match to TRBD1 (6 bases). This CDR3 comprises 14 residues. The V and J ends lost 3 bases and 3 bases respectively, with 12 bases between them. Germline CDR1 SGHRS, CDR2 YFSETQ. The CDR3 protein is CASSSQGADYGYTF. The CDR3 coding sequence is TGCGCCAGCAGCTCACAGGGAGCTGACTATGGCTACACCTTC.

This clone has more than one count but fewer than ten. The chain carries TRBV2 and TRBJ1-3, with 9 bases lining up with TRBD1. Germline V gene data show CDR1 as SNHLY and CDR2 as FYNNEI. Trimming at V came to 4 bases and at J to 2 bases, leaving 3 bases not matched to a gene. The CDR3 is made up of 15 amino acids. The DNA for the CDR3 is TGTGCCAGCAGTGGGGACAGGGTGGCTGGAAACACCATATATTTT. Residues: CASSGDRVAGNTIYF. The entire variable domain, with the rest obtained from reference TRBV2 and TRBJ1-3, is as follows: EPEVTQTPSHQVTQMGQEVILRCVPISNHLYFYWYRQILGQKVEFLVSFYNNEISEKSEIFDDQFSVERPDGSNFTLKIRSTKLEDSAMYFCASSGDRVAGNTIYFGEGSWLTVV.

The chain couples TRBV2 to TRBJ1-1; 10 bases align to TRBD1. The trim removed 6 bases at V and 3 bases at J, leaving 4 bases unmatched. This CDR3 is built from 14 residues. Germline values: CDR1 SNHLY, CDR2 FYNNEI. CDR3 nucleotide sequence: TGTGCCAGCAGAAGACAGGGGGCCGACACTGAAGCTTTCTTT. This codes for CASRRQGADTEAFF. The variable domain in full, with the rest retrieved from reference TRBV2 and TRBJ1-1, is EPEVTQTPSHQVTQMGQEVILRCVPISNHLYFYWYRQILGQKVEFLVSFYNNEISEKSEIFDDQFSVERPDGSNFTLKIRSTKLEDSAMYFCASRRQGADTEAFFGQGTRLTVV.

The V and J genes are TRBV10-3 and TRBJ2-5, with D possibly matching TRBD1 (6 bases). The CDR3 has 12 amino acids. V shed 8 bases and J shed 3 bases, with 10 bases lying between them. The germline V gene encodes CDR1 ENHRY and CDR2 SYGVKD. This CDR3 is CAIQGSEETQYF. The CDR3 bases are TGTGCCATCCAGGGGTCAGAAGAGACCCAGTACTTC.